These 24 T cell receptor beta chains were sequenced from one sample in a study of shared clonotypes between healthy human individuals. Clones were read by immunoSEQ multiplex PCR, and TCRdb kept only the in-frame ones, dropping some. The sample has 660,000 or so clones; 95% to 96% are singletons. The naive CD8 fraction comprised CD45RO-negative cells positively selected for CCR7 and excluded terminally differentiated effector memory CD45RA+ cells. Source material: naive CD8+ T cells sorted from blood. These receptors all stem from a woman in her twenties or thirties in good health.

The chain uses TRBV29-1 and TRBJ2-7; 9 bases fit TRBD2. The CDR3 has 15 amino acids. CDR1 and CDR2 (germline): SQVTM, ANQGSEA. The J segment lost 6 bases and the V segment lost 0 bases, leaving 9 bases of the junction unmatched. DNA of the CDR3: TGCAGCGTTGAAGATACGGCTAGCGGGGCCGCCGAGCAGTACTTC. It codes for CSVEDTASGAAEQYF.

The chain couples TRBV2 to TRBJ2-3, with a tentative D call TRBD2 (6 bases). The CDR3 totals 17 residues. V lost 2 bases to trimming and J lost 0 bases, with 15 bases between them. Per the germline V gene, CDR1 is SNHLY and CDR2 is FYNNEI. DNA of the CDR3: TGTGCCAGCAGTGAAATTTTTGGGCGGGAAAGCACAGATACGCAGTATTTT. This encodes CASSEIFGRESTDTQYF.

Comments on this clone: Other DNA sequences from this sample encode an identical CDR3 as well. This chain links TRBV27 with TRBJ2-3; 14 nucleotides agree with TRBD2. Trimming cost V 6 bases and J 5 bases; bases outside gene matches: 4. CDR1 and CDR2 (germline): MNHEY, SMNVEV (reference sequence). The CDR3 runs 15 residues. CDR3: CASSSGTSGRDTQYF. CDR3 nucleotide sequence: TGTGCCAGCAGCTCCGGGACTAGCGGGAGAGATACGCAGTATTTT.

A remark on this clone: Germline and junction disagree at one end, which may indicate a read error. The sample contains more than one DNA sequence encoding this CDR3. This chain's CDR3 is CASSSGRANTGELFF. The CDR3 region has the DNA TGCGCCAGCAGCAGCGGGAGGGCCAACACCGGGGAGCTGTTTTTT. V gene TRBV11-2 combines with J gene TRBJ2-2, with 10 bases matching TRBD2. The CDR3 has 15 residues. Per germline, CDR1 SGHAT and CDR2 FQNNGV.

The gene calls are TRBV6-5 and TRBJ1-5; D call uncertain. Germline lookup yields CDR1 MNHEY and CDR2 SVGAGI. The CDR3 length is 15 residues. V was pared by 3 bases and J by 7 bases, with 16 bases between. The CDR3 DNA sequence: TGTGCCAGCAGTTATCTCCCCGGCGCAGGCCAGCCCCAGCATTTT. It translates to CASSYLPGAGQPQHF.

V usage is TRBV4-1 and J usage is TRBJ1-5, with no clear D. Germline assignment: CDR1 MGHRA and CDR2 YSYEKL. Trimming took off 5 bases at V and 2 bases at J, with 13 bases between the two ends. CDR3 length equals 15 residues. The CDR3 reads CASSTDVIRNQPQHF. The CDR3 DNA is TGCGCCAGCAGCACGGACGTAATCCGCAATCAGCCCCAGCATTTT.

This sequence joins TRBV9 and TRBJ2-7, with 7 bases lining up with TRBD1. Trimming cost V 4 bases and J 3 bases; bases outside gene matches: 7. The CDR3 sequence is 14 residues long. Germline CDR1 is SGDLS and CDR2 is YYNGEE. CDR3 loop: CASSSKDRVYEQYF. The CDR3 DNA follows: TGTGCCAGCAGCTCCAAAGACAGGGTCTACGAGCAGTACTTC.

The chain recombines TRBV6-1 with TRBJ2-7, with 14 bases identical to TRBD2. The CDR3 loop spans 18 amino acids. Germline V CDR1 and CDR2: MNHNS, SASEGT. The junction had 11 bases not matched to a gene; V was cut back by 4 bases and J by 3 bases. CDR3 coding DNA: TGTGCCAGCAGTGTCGGACTAGCGGGAGGAAGGAATGGCTACGAGCAGTACTTC. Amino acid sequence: CASSVGLAGGRNGYEQYF.

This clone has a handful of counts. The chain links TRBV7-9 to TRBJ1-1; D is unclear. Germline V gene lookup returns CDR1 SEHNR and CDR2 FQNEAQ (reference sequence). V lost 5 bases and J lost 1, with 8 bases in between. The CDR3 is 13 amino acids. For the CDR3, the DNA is TGTGCCAGCAGCGATACAGAGAACACTGAAGCTTTCTTT. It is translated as CASSDTENTEAFF.

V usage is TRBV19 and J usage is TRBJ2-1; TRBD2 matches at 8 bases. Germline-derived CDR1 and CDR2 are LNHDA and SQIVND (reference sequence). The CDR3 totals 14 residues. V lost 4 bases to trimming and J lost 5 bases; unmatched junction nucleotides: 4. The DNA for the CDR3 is TGTGCCAGTAGTAGACTAGCGAGCCACAATGAGCAGTTCTTC. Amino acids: CASSRLASHNEQFF.

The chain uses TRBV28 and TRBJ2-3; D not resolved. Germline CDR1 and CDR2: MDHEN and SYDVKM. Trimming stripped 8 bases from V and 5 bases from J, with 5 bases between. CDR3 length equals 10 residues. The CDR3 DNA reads TGTGCCAGCGCCAAAGATACGCAGTATTTT. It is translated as CASAKDTQYF.

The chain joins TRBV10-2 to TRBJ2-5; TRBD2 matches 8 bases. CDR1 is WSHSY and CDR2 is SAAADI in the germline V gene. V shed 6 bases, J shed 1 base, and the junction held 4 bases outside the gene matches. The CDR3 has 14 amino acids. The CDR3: CASRTSALQETQYF. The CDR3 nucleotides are TGCGCCAGCAGGACTAGCGCGCTCCAAGAGACCCAGTACTTC.

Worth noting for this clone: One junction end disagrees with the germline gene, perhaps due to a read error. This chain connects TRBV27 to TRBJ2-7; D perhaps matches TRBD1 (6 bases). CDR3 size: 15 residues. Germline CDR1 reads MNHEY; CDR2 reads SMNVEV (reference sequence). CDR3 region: CASTLGGTETYEQYF. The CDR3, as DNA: TGTGCCAGCACTTTAGGGGGAACAGAAACCTACGAGCAGTACTTC.

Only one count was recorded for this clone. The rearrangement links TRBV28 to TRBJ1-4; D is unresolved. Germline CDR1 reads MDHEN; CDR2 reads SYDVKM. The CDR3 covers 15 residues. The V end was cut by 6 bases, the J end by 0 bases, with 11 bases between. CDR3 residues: CASRPLSSTNEKLFF. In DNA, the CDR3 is TGTGCCAGCAGACCCCTTTCCTCAACTAATGAAAAACTGTTTTTT.

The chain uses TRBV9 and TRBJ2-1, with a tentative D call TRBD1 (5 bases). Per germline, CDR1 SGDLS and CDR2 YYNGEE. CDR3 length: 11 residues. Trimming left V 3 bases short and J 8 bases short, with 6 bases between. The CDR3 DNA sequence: TGTGCCAGCAGCGGGGGCCATGAGCAGTTCTTC. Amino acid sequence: CASSGGHEQFF.

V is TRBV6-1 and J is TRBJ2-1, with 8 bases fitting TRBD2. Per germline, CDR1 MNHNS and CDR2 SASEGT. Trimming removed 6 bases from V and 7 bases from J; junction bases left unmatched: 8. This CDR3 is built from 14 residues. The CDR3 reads CASSWELAVNEQFF. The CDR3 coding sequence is TGTGCCAGCAGCTGGGAACTAGCGGTAAATGAGCAGTTCTTC.

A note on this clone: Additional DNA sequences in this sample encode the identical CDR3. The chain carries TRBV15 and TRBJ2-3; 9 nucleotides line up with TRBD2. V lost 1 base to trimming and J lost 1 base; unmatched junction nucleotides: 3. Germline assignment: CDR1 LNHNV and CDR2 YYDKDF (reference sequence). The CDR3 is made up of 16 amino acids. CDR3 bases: TGTGCCACCAGCAGAGGGCTAGCGGGACGCACAGATACGCAGTATTTT. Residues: CATSRGLAGRTDTQYF.

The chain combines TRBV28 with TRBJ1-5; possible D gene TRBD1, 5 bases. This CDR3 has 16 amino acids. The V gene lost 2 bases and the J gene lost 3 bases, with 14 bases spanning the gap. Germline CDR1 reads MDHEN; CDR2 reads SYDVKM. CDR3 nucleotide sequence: TGTGCCAGCAGTTTAACTAGGACAATAATCAATCAGCCCCAGCATTTT. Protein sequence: CASSLTRTIINQPQHF. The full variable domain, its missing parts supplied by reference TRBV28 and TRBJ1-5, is DVKVTQSSRYLVKRTGEKVFLECVQDMDHENMFWYRQDPGLGLRLIYFSYDVKMKEKGDIPEGYSVSREKKERFSLILESASTNQTSMYLCASSLTRTIINQPQHFGDGTRLSIL.

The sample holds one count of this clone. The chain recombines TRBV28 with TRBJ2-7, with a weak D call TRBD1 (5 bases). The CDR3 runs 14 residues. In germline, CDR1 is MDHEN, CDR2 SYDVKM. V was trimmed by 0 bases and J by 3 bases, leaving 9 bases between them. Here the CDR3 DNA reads TGTGCCAGCAGTTTATGGGAAGGGGACTACGAGCAGTACTTC. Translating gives CASSLWEGDYEQYF. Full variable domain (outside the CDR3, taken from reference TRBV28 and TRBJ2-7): DVKVTQSSRYLVKRTGEKVFLECVQDMDHENMFWYRQDPGLGLRLIYFSYDVKMKEKGDIPEGYSVSREKKERFSLILESASTNQTSMYLCASSLWEGDYEQYFGPGTRLTVT.

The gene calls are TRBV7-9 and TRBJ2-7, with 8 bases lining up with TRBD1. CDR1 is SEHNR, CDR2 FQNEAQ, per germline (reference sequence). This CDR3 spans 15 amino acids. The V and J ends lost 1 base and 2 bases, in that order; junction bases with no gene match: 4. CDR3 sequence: CASSLEGQVTYEQYF. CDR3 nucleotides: TGTGCCAGCAGCTTAGAGGGACAGGTCACCTACGAGCAGTACTTC. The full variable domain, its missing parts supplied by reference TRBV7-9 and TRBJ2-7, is DTGVSQNPRHKITKRGQNVTFRCDPISEHNRLYWYRQTLGQGPEFLTYFQNEAQLEKSRLLSDRFSAERPKGSFSTLEIQRTEQGDSAMYLCASSLEGQVTYEQYFGPGTRLTVT.

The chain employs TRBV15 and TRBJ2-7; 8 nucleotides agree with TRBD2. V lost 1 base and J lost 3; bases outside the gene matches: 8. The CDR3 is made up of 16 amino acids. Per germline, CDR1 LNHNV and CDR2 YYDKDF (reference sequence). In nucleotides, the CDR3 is TGTGCCACCAGCAGAGGTAGCGGGACCATTTTCTACGAGCAGTACTTC. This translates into CATSRGSGTIFYEQYF.

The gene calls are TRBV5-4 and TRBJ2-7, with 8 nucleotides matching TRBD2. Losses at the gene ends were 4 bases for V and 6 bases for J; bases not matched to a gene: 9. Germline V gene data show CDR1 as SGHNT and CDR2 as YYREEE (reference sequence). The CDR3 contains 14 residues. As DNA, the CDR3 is TGTGCCAGCAGCCCGCGGGGGGTCCCCGCCGAGCAGTACTTC. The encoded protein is CASSPRGVPAEQYF.

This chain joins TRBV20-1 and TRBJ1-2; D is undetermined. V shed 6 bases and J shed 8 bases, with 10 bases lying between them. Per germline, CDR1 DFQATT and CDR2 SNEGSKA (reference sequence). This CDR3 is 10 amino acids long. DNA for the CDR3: TGCAGTGCCCTCGTGGACGGCTACACCTTC. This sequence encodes CSALVDGYTF.

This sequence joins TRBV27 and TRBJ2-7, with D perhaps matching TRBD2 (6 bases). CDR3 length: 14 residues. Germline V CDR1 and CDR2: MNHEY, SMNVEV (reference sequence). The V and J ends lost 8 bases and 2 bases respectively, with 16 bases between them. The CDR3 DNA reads TGTGCCAGCGCCCTGCTAGCGAGTGCCTACGAGCAGTACTTC. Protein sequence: CASALLASAYEQYF.